Presented here are 15 T cell receptor beta chains from one specimen sequenced in a study of cytomegalovirus exposure and HLA in healthy donors. Vbeta (60) and Jbeta (13) primers were used in the PCR. Assay: immunoSEQ multiplex PCR; the TCRdb copy retains only in-frame clones and omits some. This sample carries just over 150,000 clones, over 75% of them seen once, and the ten largest clones take 1.1% to 1.5%. Sequencing was done on a sample of PBMCs. These receptors all stem from a woman aged 30 to 39 in good health and CMV-seronegative.

The V and J genes are TRBV11-2 and TRBJ1-2; 10 bases line up with TRBD1. In germline, CDR1 is SGHAT, CDR2 FQNNGV. V lost 5 bases, J lost 3 bases, and 9 bases stayed unmatched. The CDR3 covers 16 residues. Here the CDR3 reads CASSGYRDRGDYGYTF. CDR3 coding DNA: TGTGCCAGCAGCGGGTACCGGGACAGGGGCGACTATGGCTACACCTTC.

This clone was observed a few times. This chain joins TRBV9 and TRBJ2-5; 8 nucleotides match TRBD2. The germline V gene encodes CDR1 SGDLS and CDR2 YYNGEE. The CDR3 has 13 amino acids. V dropped 7 bases and J dropped 4; count of bases not matched to a gene: 6. The CDR3 loop reads CASGEAGAETQYF. The CDR3 region has the DNA TGTGCCAGCGGTGAAGCGGGGGCAGAGACCCAGTACTTC.

V is TRBV7-6 and J is TRBJ1-5, with 10 nucleotides matching TRBD1. In germline, CDR1 is SGHVS, CDR2 FNYEAQ. The trim removed 9 bases at V and 8 bases at J, leaving 13 bases unmatched. The CDR3 is 15 residues long. The CDR3 DNA reads as TGTGCCAGAGAGACAGGGGGCGCATTCAGGGAGCCCCAGCATTTT. This translates into CARETGGAFREPQHF.

J is TRBJ1-2 and V is TRBV19; D is ambiguous. Per the germline V gene, CDR1 is LNHDA and CDR2 is SQIVND (reference sequence). CDR3 length: 12 residues. V shed 6 bases and J shed 8 bases, with 13 bases lying between them. Here the CDR3 reads CASREPAEGYTF. The DNA for the CDR3 is TGTGCCAGTAGGGAGCCTGCGGAGGGCTACACCTTC.

This rearrangement joins TRBV7-8 to TRBJ1-1, with D unresolved. The germline V gene has CDR1 SGHVS and CDR2 FQNEAQ. Trimming removed 5 bases from V and 10 bases from J, with 14 bases in between. The length of the CDR3 is 12 residues. CDR3 sequence reads: CASSTTRGLAFF. The CDR3 nucleotides read TGTGCCAGCAGCACCACTCGGGGTCTAGCTTTCTTT.

Here the CDR3 DNA reads TGTGCCAGCAGTTCAACTACTTCCACCGGGGAGCTGTTTTTT. Amino acids: CASSSTTSTGELFF. This rearrangement joins TRBV6-5 to TRBJ2-2; D remains ambiguous. The CDR3 runs 14 residues. V dropped 4 bases and J dropped 4 bases, with 10 bases sitting between them. Germline V gene lookup returns CDR1 MNHEY and CDR2 SVGAGI.

The rearrangement uses TRBV28 and TRBJ2-7, with D uncertain. Germline CDR1 reads MDHEN; CDR2 reads SYDVKM. This CDR3 has 14 residues. V lost 5 bases and J 2 bases, leaving 13 bases between the germline ends. For the CDR3, the DNA is TGTGCCAGCAGTCCCCCACAGCCTGCCTACGAGCAGTACTTC. Translated, it gives CASSPPQPAYEQYF.

This chain links TRBV2 with TRBJ2-1; 10 bases fit TRBD1. Germline assignment: CDR1 SNHLY and CDR2 FYNNEI. Germline trimming cut 5 bases from V and 8 bases from J; bases unmatched to any gene: 6. The length of the CDR3 is 14 residues. This CDR3 is CASSWGTGEDEQFF. For the CDR3, the DNA is TGTGCCAGCAGTTGGGGGACAGGGGAGGATGAGCAGTTCTTC. The variable domain in full, completed from reference TRBV2 and TRBJ2-1, reads EPEVTQTPSHQVTQMGQEVILRCVPISNHLYFYWYRQILGQKVEFLVSFYNNEISEKSEIFDDQFSVERPDGSNFTLKIRSTKLEDSAMYFCASSWGTGEDEQFFGPGTRLTVL.

This clone has more than one count but fewer than ten. The gene calls are TRBV10-3 and TRBJ1-1; 7 bases align to TRBD1. The germline gives CDR1 ENHRY, CDR2 SYGVKD. This CDR3 has 13 amino acids. J was trimmed by 3 bases and V by 6 bases; bases with no gene match: 4. CDR3 protein: CAIRVGQDTEAFF. The DNA for the CDR3 is TGTGCCATCAGAGTCGGACAGGACACTGAAGCTTTCTTT.

V gene TRBV2 combines with J gene TRBJ1-4, with a tentative D call TRBD1 (5 bases). Germline loops: CDR1 SNHLY, CDR2 FYNNEI. The CDR3 loop spans 13 amino acids. Deletions cut 5 bases from V and 7 bases from J, with 11 bases between. The CDR3 reads CASSRDSSEKLFF. In DNA, the CDR3 is TGTGCCAGCAGTAGGGACTCCAGTGAAAAACTGTTTTTT.

The J gene is TRBJ2-5, the V gene TRBV7-2; D is unresolved. Germline CDR1 and CDR2: SGHTA and FQGNSA. CDR3 length: 12 residues. Trimming cost V 5 bases and J 4 bases, with 8 bases left between them. The CDR3 sequence is CASSALRETQYF. The CDR3 nucleotides are TGTGCCAGCAGCGCGCTGAGAGAGACCCAGTACTTC. The complete variable domain, with remaining parts taken from reference TRBV7-2 and TRBJ2-5, reads GAGVSQSPSNKVTEKGKDVELRCDPISGHTALYWYRQSLGQGLEFLIYFQGNSAPDKSGLPSDRFSAERTGGSVSTLTIQRTQQEDSAVYLCASSALRETQYFGPGTRLLVL.

There are a few counts of this clone. The chain employs TRBV30 and TRBJ1-2, with TRBD1 matching over 7 bases. The junction had 3 bases not matched to a gene; V was cut back by 7 bases and J by 4 bases. Germline V gene data show CDR1 as GTSNPN and CDR2 as SVGIG (reference sequence). This CDR3 region has 11 residues. This CDR3 reads CASNRGYGYTF. The DNA for the CDR3 is TGTGCCTCTAACAGGGGCTATGGCTACACCTTC. Using reference TRBV30 and TRBJ1-2 for the parts outside the CDR3, the full variable domain is SQTIHQWPATLVQPVGSPLSLECTVEGTSNPNLYWYRQAAGRGLQLLFYSVGIGQISSEVPQNLSASRPQDRQFILSSKKLLLSDSGFYLCASNRGYGYTFGSGTRLTVV.

The rearrangement joins TRBV29-1 to TRBJ2-4; D perhaps matches TRBD1 (5 bases). Trimming removed 4 bases at V and 0 bases at J, with 19 bases between. Germline CDR1 and CDR2: SQVTM and ANQGSEA. The CDR3 length is 17 residues. CDR3 bases: TGCAGCGTTGGGTCGATAGGTCCAGGGCTAGCCAAAAACATTCAGTACTTC. Translated: CSVGSIGPGLAKNIQYF.

The rearrangement links TRBV16 to TRBJ2-7, with D hard to call. The germline V and J ends were trimmed by 2 bases and 6 bases, with 14 bases remaining between them. The CDR3 is made up of 14 amino acids. Germline-derived CDR1 and CDR2 are KGHSY and FQNENV. This chain's CDR3 is CASSQGEQPVEQYF. The DNA for the CDR3 is TGTGCCAGCAGCCAAGGTGAACAGCCGGTCGAGCAGTACTTC.

The chain employs TRBV28 and TRBJ1-1, with 7 bases aligning to TRBD1. Per germline, CDR1 MDHEN and CDR2 SYDVKM. The J segment lost 11 bases and the V segment lost 5 bases, leaving 11 bases of the junction unmatched. The CDR3 consists of 13 residues. CDR3 DNA: TGTGCCAGCAGTCCTAGACAGGGACGTGGGGCTTTCTTT. Its protein product is CASSPRQGRGAFF.